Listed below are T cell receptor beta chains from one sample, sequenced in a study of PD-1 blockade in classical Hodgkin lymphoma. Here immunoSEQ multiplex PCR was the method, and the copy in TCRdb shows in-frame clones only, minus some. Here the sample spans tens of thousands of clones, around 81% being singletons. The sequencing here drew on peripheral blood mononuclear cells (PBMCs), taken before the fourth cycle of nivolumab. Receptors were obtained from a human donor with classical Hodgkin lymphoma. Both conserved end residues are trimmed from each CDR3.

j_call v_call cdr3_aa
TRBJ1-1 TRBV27 ASSASGKVNTEAF
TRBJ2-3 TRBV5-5 ASSLAAGGLTDTQY
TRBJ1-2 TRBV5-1 ASSLGGNYGYT
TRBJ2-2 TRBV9 ASSPRMDTNTGELF
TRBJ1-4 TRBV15 ATSRETATNEKLF
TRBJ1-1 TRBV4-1 ASSQWSVNTEAF
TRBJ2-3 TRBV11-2 ASSLGVNRRTDTQY
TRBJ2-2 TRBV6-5 ASSPRRELF
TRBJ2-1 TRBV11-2 ASSSGPEKAYNEQF
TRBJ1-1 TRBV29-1 SDRTGYTEAF